What follows are 31 T cell receptor beta chains derived from one specimen sequenced in a study of T cell clonotyping in hematopoietic cell transplantation. Method: immunoSEQ multiplex PCR; TCRdb's copy keeps in-frame clones and lacks some. Among under 8,000 clones, around 37% were seen once, and the ten largest hold around a fifth. Material: peripheral blood mononuclear cells, obtained 30 days after allogeneic stem cell transplant. The receptors here all came from a female patient aged 60 or older who had an allogeneic stem cell transplant, so the T cells may come from the graft donor. Some clones in this sample may be carry-over from other donors' samples.

This clone occurred a few times. CDR3 DNA: TGTGCCAGCAGCTTGGGGGACCTCAATCAGCCCCAGCATTTT. It specifies CASSLGDLNQPQHF. The J gene is TRBJ1-5, the V gene TRBV5-6, with D perhaps matching TRBD1 (5 bases). The ends were cut back, 0 bases at V and 3 bases at J, with 7 bases in the middle. The CDR3 sequence is 14 residues long. Germline CDR1 SGHDT, CDR2 YYEEEE.

This clone was counted between two and nine times. The genes are TRBV4-1 and TRBJ2-6; maybe TRBD1 (6 bases). This CDR3 contains 20 residues. The germline CDR1 and CDR2 sequences are MGHRA and YSYEKL. Trimming took off 5 bases at V and 0 bases at J, with 23 bases between the two ends. CDR3 bases: TGCGCCAGCAGCTTCCAAGCCACAGGGCTTCACCTCTCTGGGGCCAACGTCCTGACTTTC. This sequence encodes CASSFQATGLHLSGANVLTF.

This rearrangement joins TRBV7-2 to TRBJ1-1; a possible D gene is TRBD1 (5 bases). CDR1 and CDR2 from the germline V gene are SGHTA and FQGNSA. Trimming left V 5 bases short and J 0 bases short, with 10 bases between. CDR3 length: 14 amino acids. CDR3 sequence reads: CASSGGGMNTEAFF. The CDR3 nucleotides read TGTGCCAGCAGCGGGGGGGGGATGAACACTGAAGCTTTCTTT. The variable domain in full, completed from reference TRBV7-2 and TRBJ1-1, reads GAGVSQSPSNKVTEKGKDVELRCDPISGHTALYWYRQSLGQGLEFLIYFQGNSAPDKSGLPSDRFSAERTGGSVSTLTIQRTQQEDSAVYLCASSGGGMNTEAFFGQGTRLTVV.

This clone has a handful of counts. The chain uses TRBV30 and TRBJ1-3; possible D gene TRBD1, 6 bases. Between the trimmed V and J ends, which lost 4 bases and 4 bases, there was a span of 14 bases. Germline V gene sequence: CDR1 GTSNPN, CDR2 SVGIG (reference sequence). The CDR3 has 14 amino acids. The CDR3: CAWTTGTRGNTIYF. In DNA, the CDR3 is TGTGCCTGGACTACCGGGACACGAGGAAACACCATATATTTT.

This clone has just a few counts. The rearrangement uses TRBV5-4 and TRBJ2-5; 12 bases are shared with TRBD2. V trimming: 2 bases; J trimming: 5 bases; junction bases outside the gene matches: 4. The CDR3 length is 15 residues. Germline V lookup: CDR1 SGHNT, CDR2 YYREEE (reference sequence). The chain's CDR3 is CASSLRLAGGETQYF. The CDR3 coding sequence is TGTGCCAGCAGCTTACGGCTAGCGGGGGGGGAGACCCAGTACTTC.

The table lists this clone with a few counts. V and J are TRBV7-2 and TRBJ1-3; D uncertain. CDR3 length: 13 amino acids. Trimming pared 1 base from V and 3 bases from J, leaving 4 bases between. The germline CDR1 and CDR2 sequences are SGHTA and FQGNSA. The CDR3 reads CASSLGHGNTIYF. The CDR3 DNA is TGTGCCAGCAGCTTAGGCCATGGAAACACCATATATTTT.

The rearrangement uses TRBV30 and TRBJ1-2; TRBD1 agrees at 7 bases. Germline V CDR1 and CDR2: GTSNPN, SVGIG (reference sequence). The J segment lost 3 bases and the V segment lost 5 bases, leaving 0 bases of the junction unmatched. This CDR3 contains 11 residues. The CDR3 DNA reads as TGTGCCTGGCAGGGGGACTATGGCTACACCTTC. Translating it yields CAWQGDYGYTF.

This chain uses TRBV25-1 with TRBJ1-2, with no clear D. This CDR3 is 14 amino acids long. Germline lookup yields CDR1 MGHDK and CDR2 SYGVNS. The V gene lost 1 base and the J gene lost 6 bases, with 12 bases spanning the gap. The CDR3 loop reads CASSESWGSNGYTF. The CDR3 nucleotides read TGTGCCAGCAGTGAATCGTGGGGATCGAATGGCTACACCTTC.

This clone has more than one count but fewer than ten. The chain combines TRBV30 with TRBJ1-2, with 8 bases lining up with TRBD1. The germline V gene has CDR1 GTSNPN and CDR2 SVGIG (reference sequence). There are 14 residues in the CDR3. V shed 4 bases and J 4 bases; nucleotides not matched to a gene: 8. The CDR3 spells CAWIGQGGIYGYTF. The CDR3, as DNA: TGTGCCTGGATTGGACAGGGTGGCATCTATGGCTACACCTTC.

J is TRBJ1-1 and V is TRBV6-5, with 7 bases fitting TRBD1. V dropped 6 bases and J dropped 0; count of bases not matched to a gene: 7. The CDR3 runs to 15 residues. Looked up from germline, CDR1 is MNHEY and CDR2 is SVGAGI. The CDR3: CASRDPGQMNTEAFF. The CDR3 DNA follows: TGTGCCAGCAGAGACCCGGGACAGATGAACACTGAAGCTTTCTTT.

The V call is TRBV25-1, the J call TRBJ1-1; TRBD1 matches at 10 bases. Germline values: CDR1 MGHDK, CDR2 SYGVNS. With 1 base clipped from V and 6 bases from J, the junction kept 5 bases outside the gene matches. The CDR3 has 15 amino acids. CDR3 nucleotides: TGTGCCAGCAGTGAATTGACAGGGGGCGCCTCTGAAGCTTTCTTT. Encoded protein: CASSELTGGASEAFF.

By share of the sample, this clone is medium-sized. The chain couples TRBV9 to TRBJ1-5; the D gene is possibly TRBD1 (6 bases). V was cut by 4 bases and J by 0 bases, with 14 bases left in between. The CDR3 extends over 16 amino acids. Germline CDR1 is SGDLS and CDR2 is YYNGEE. The CDR3 reads CASSPGETYSNQPQHF. As DNA, the CDR3 is TGTGCCAGCAGCCCAGGGGAGACATATAGCAATCAGCCCCAGCATTTT.

V usage is TRBV28 and J usage is TRBJ1-2; the match to TRBD1 covers 7 bases. V was clipped by 3 bases and J by 5 bases; unmatched bases: 3. There are 13 residues in the CDR3. The germline V gene has CDR1 MDHEN and CDR2 SYDVKM. CDR3 protein: CASSLGQYYGYTF. As DNA, the CDR3 is TGTGCCAGCAGTTTGGGACAGTATTATGGCTACACCTTC.

This clone turned up a few times. The CDR3 sequence: CASSPLSGNTIYF. The CDR3 DNA reads TGTGCCAGCAGCCCCCTCTCAGGAAACACCATATATTTT. The rearrangement uses TRBV6-5 and TRBJ1-3; D is ambiguous. This CDR3 is built from 13 residues. Trimming shortened V by 6 bases and J by 4 bases, and 10 bases separated the two germline ends. CDR1 and CDR2 (germline): MNHEY, SVGAGI.

In its sample, this clone was seen a few times. The gene calls are TRBV6-5 and TRBJ1-2; 11 nucleotides match TRBD1. Unmatched junction bases numbered 9, after V lost 5 bases and J lost 7 bases. The CDR3 runs to 15 residues. CDR1 and CDR2 (germline): MNHEY, SVGAGI. The CDR3 protein is CASSPRTGGVFGYTF. The CDR3 coding sequence is TGTGCCAGCAGTCCGCGGACAGGGGGCGTATTTGGCTACACCTTC.

With regard to this clone: In this CDR3 the conserved last residue, phenylalanine or tryptophan, is missing, so a read error is likely. It is unclear where the CDR3 begins or ends on the DNA, so no DNA is shown, and the CDR3 is as TCRdb lists it. J is TRBJ2-7 and V is TRBV30. Germline loops: CDR1 GTSNPN, CDR2 SVGIG (reference sequence). The CDR3 has 8 residues if both end residues are counted. This CDR3 reads CAEVGLLL.

This clone was observed a handful of times. The V call is TRBV5-4, the J call TRBJ2-1; possibly TRBD2 for D (6 bases). The CDR3 has 13 amino acids. Germline V gives CDR1 SGHNT, CDR2 YYREEE (reference sequence). V was shortened by 4 bases and J by 9 bases, with 14 bases between the two germline ends. The DNA for the CDR3 is TGTGCCAGCAGCCCGGACTACGTCGGTGAGCAGTTCTTC. The encoded protein is CASSPDYVGEQFF. The variable domain in full, completed from reference TRBV5-4 and TRBJ2-1, reads ETGVTQSPTHLIKTRGQQVTLRCSSQSGHNTVSWYQQALGQGPQFIFQYYREEENGRGNFPPRFSGLQFPNYSSELNVNALELDDSALYLCASSPDYVGEQFFGPGTRLTVL.

The table lists this clone with a few counts. The chain combines TRBV30 with TRBJ1-2; D gene uncertain. Per the germline V gene, CDR1 is GTSNPN and CDR2 is SVGIG (reference sequence). The CDR3 totals 12 residues. Trimming shortened V by 1 base and J by 8 bases, and 11 bases separated the two germline ends. The chain's CDR3 is CAWSGTAGGYTF. In DNA, the CDR3 is TGTGCCTGGAGTGGAACAGCCGGAGGCTACACCTTC.

V and J are TRBV7-6 and TRBJ2-7, with D possibly being TRBD1 or TRBD2 (5 bases each). The CDR3 has 13 amino acids. Germline CDR1 is SGHVS and CDR2 is FNYEAQ. V lost 3 bases, J lost 3 bases, and 9 bases lay in between. This chain's CDR3 is CASSFGDGYEQYF. The CDR3 bases are TGTGCCAGCAGCTTCGGGGACGGCTACGAGCAGTACTTC.

In its sample, this clone was seen once. The chain couples TRBV30 to TRBJ2-5; 11 bases are shared with TRBD1. Germline values: CDR1 GTSNPN, CDR2 SVGIG (reference sequence). J lost 5 bases, V lost 2 bases, and 4 bases had no gene match. This CDR3 spans 14 amino acids. The CDR3 nucleotides are TGTGCCTGGAGTAAGGGGACAGGGGGTGAGACCCAGTACTTC. Its protein is CAWSKGTGGETQYF. The entire variable domain, with the rest obtained from reference TRBV30 and TRBJ2-5, is as follows: SQTIHQWPATLVQPVGSPLSLECTVEGTSNPNLYWYRQAAGRGLQLLFYSVGIGQISSEVPQNLSASRPQDRQFILSSKKLLLSDSGFYLCAWSKGTGGETQYFGPGTRLLVL.

This clone has more than one count but fewer than ten. The V and J genes are TRBV30 and TRBJ2-5, with D perhaps matching TRBD1 or TRBD2 (5 bases each). Germline V gene sequence: CDR1 GTSNPN, CDR2 SVGIG (reference sequence). The CDR3 loop spans 16 amino acids. V was shortened by 3 bases and J by 4 bases, with 21 bases between the two germline ends. In nucleotides, the CDR3 is TGTGCCTGGAGGGGACCGATGGTAGGTTGGAGAGAGACCCAGTACTTC. Its protein is CAWRGPMVGWRETQYF.

The rearrangement joins TRBV5-6 to TRBJ1-2; no clear D. CDR3 length equals 13 residues. Germline V gives CDR1 SGHDT, CDR2 YYEEEE. V lost 0 bases and J 2 bases, leaving 5 bases between the germline ends. The CDR3: CASSLARNYGYTF. The CDR3, as DNA: TGTGCCAGCAGCTTGGCGAGGAACTATGGCTACACCTTC.

The gene calls are TRBV29-1 and TRBJ1-1, with 9 bases identical to TRBD1. Germline loops: CDR1 SQVTM, CDR2 ANQGSEA. The V gene end was trimmed by 6 bases and the J gene end by 3 bases; junction bases not matched to a gene: 11. The CDR3 spans 15 residues. The CDR3 coding sequence is TGCAGCGTACCCGGACAGGGGAACGGGCACACTGAAGCTTTCTTT. Its protein is CSVPGQGNGHTEAFF.

This clone rates as medium-sized. The chain combines TRBV29-1 with TRBJ2-7; D is perhaps TRBD2 (5 bases). Trimming left V 7 bases short and J 2 bases short, with 21 bases between. Looked up from germline, CDR1 is SQVTM and CDR2 is ANQGSEA. The CDR3 consists of 15 residues. CDR3 nucleotides: TGCAGCGCGGACTCCGGGGAGACGAACCCCTACGAGCAGTACTTC. Its translation is CSADSGETNPYEQYF.

The V gene is TRBV4-3, the J gene TRBJ2-7, with 9 bases fitting TRBD2. The germline CDR1 and CDR2 sequences are LGHNA and YSLEER. The CDR3 is made up of 15 amino acids. Losses at the gene ends were 0 bases for V and 2 bases for J; bases not matched to a gene: 2. The CDR3 region is CASSQELAGAYEQYF. In nucleotides, the CDR3 is TGCGCCAGCAGCCAAGAGTTAGCGGGAGCCTACGAGCAGTACTTC.

The genes are TRBV30 and TRBJ1-2, with D tentatively TRBD1 (5 bases). Trimming removed 7 bases from V and 2 bases from J, with 14 bases in between. Germline loops: CDR1 GTSNPN, CDR2 SVGIG (reference sequence). CDR3 size: 13 residues. The CDR3 coding sequence is TGTGCCTATCAGGGCTCCCCAAACTATGGCTACACCTTC. Its protein product is CAYQGSPNYGYTF.

The V and J genes are TRBV30 and TRBJ1-2, with 11 bases identical to TRBD1. The CDR3 is 15 residues long. CDR1 is GTSNPN, CDR2 SVGIG, per germline (reference sequence). The V segment lost 4 bases and the J segment 7 bases; nucleotides outside the gene matches: 11. Here the CDR3 DNA reads TGTGCCTGGACCTTACCCGGACAGGGGGCGTTTGGCTACACCTTC. Residues: CAWTLPGQGAFGYTF.

V usage is TRBV6-6 and J usage is TRBJ1-1, with D uncertain. The CDR3 length is 12 residues. Germline V lookup: CDR1 MNHNY, CDR2 SVGAGI (reference sequence). The V end lost 0 bases, the J end lost 3 bases, and 2 bases lay between the germline ends. CDR3 residues: CASSYSHTEAFF. The CDR3 nucleotides read TGTGCCAGCAGTTACTCACACACTGAAGCTTTCTTT.

This clone was observed a handful of times. The chain has TRBV10-3 and TRBJ2-5; a weak D match, TRBD2 (6 bases). CDR3 length equals 17 residues. V gave up 0 bases and J gave up 5 bases, with 19 bases separating them. Germline CDR1 ENHRY, CDR2 SYGVKD. The CDR3 DNA is TGTGCCATCAGTGAGTCGCTCAGGACTACTGGTCCGGAGACCCAGTACTTC. It encodes CAISESLRTTGPETQYF.

The chain is built from TRBV6-5 and TRBJ2-7; D may be TRBD1 (6 bases). Germline V gene sequence: CDR1 MNHEY, CDR2 SVGAGI. Deletions cut 0 bases from V and 3 bases from J, with 15 bases between. The CDR3 contains 16 residues. The CDR3 DNA is TGTGCCAGCAGTTACTCGCTGGGGGCTGGTAGCTACGAGCAGTACTTC. This codes for CASSYSLGAGSYEQYF.

This clone occurred once. The chain employs TRBV4-3 and TRBJ2-7, with 9 bases that match TRBD1. Germline assignment: CDR1 LGHNA and CDR2 YSLEER. Trimming removed 1 base from V and 6 bases from J; junction bases left unmatched: 4. The CDR3 extends over 14 amino acids. In DNA, the CDR3 is TGCGCCAGCAGCCAAGGGACAGGGGTGGGCGAGCAGTACTTC. Protein product: CASSQGTGVGEQYF.